These 23 T cell receptor beta chains originate from one sample sequenced in a study of response to subunit inactivated influenza vaccine. TCRdb independently ran MiXCR on the RT-PCR reads; one entry per CDR3 protein. This sample has more than 450,000 distinct CDR3 sequences, with 7.5% to 8.5% found just once. The material was PBMCs from blood, obtained about 24 months after vaccination. These receptors were taken from a man in his fifties or sixties who received an inactivated influenza vaccine.

This clonotype was detected only a few times. The gene calls are TRBV7-8 and TRBJ2-1; weak D call: TRBD2 (6 bases). The CDR3 has 16 residues. Germline V CDR1 and CDR2: SGHVS, FQNEAQ. V gave up 2 bases and J gave up 6 bases, with 17 bases separating them. CDR3 nucleotide sequence: TGTGCCAGCAGCTTAAGGAGGGGAATATCGGGCAATGAGCAGTTCTTC. This translates into CASSLRRGISGNEQFF.

This clonotype was observed at least ten times. The chain carries TRBV12-3 or TRBV12-4 and TRBJ1-5; D gene uncertain. This CDR3 has 14 residues. The ends were cut back, 5 bases at V and 0 bases at J, with 8 bases in the middle. CDR3 sequence: CASSGRYSNQPQHF. For the CDR3, the DNA is TGTGCCAGCAGTGGACGTTATAGCAATCAGCCCCAGCATTTT.

Ten or more counts support this clonotype. The chain joins TRBV10-3 to TRBJ2-2, with D maybe TRBD1 (6 bases). The CDR3 contains 15 residues. Germline CDR1 and CDR2: ENHRY and SYGVKD. V was pared by 3 bases and J by 0 bases, with 8 bases between. The CDR3 nucleotides are TGTGCCATCAGTGATAAGGGGGCGAACACCGGGGAGCTGTTTTTT. This codes for CAISDKGANTGELFF.

This clonotype came up a few times. CDR3 region: CASSQVGGISYNEQFF. The DNA for the CDR3 is TGTGCCAGCAGCCAAGTGGGAGGAATCTCCTACAATGAGCAGTTCTTC. The V and J genes are TRBV4-2 and TRBJ2-1; D perhaps matches TRBD2 (6 bases). CDR1 is LGHNA, CDR2 YNFKEQ, per germline. V gave up 1 base and J gave up 0 bases, with 10 bases separating them. This CDR3 is 16 amino acids long.

Many counts were recorded for this clonotype. The chain recombines TRBV4-1 with TRBJ1-2; no definite D call. CDR1 and CDR2 (germline): MGHRA, YSYEKL. This CDR3 contains 13 residues. V lost 1 base and J 6 bases, leaving 9 bases between the germline ends. The chain's CDR3 is CASSQGGYNGYTF. The CDR3 bases are TGCGCCAGCAGCCAAGGAGGGTACAATGGCTACACCTTC.

There are many counts of this clonotype. The chain recombines TRBV7-6 with TRBJ2-1, with D maybe TRBD2 (6 bases). CDR3 length equals 20 residues. Germline CDR1 reads SGHVS; CDR2 reads FNYEAQ. The ends were cut back, 5 bases at V and 8 bases at J, with 34 bases in the middle. CDR3 sequence (DNA): TGTGCCAGCAGCCCGGAGAGCGGGTGGGCTAACCGACCCCCACGTGATGAGCAGTTCTTC. Residues: CASSPESGWANRPPRDEQFF.

This clonotype was recorded many times. The chain carries TRBV5-6 and TRBJ2-2; TRBD1 aligns across 9 bases. Germline lookup yields CDR1 SGHDT and CDR2 YYEEEE. CDR3 length: 14 amino acids. Unmatched junction bases numbered 1, after V lost 0 bases and J lost 7 bases. The CDR3 bases are TGTGCCAGCAGCTTGGGACAGGGGGTCGGGGAGCTGTTTTTT. Translating it yields CASSLGQGVGELFF. The entire variable domain, with the rest obtained from reference TRBV5-6 and TRBJ2-2, is as follows: DAGVTQSPTHLIKTRGQQVTLRCSPKSGHDTVSWYQQALGQGPQFIFQYYEEEERQRGNFPDRFSGHQFPNYSSELNVNALLLGDSALYLCASSLGQGVGELFFGEGSRLTVL.

This clonotype has more than one count but fewer than ten. This chain joins TRBV5-1 and TRBJ2-1; 11 nucleotides match TRBD2. Germline V gene sequence: CDR1 SGHRS, CDR2 YFSETQ. This CDR3 has 15 residues. Trimming at V came to 5 bases and at J to 7 bases, leaving 8 bases not matched to a gene. This chain's CDR3 is CASRAGTSGLNEQFF. The CDR3 DNA reads as TGCGCCAGCAGGGCTGGGACTAGCGGCCTGAATGAGCAGTTCTTC.

This clonotype was counted many times. The genes are TRBV5-1 and TRBJ1-2, with 7 bases that match TRBD1. Germline loops: CDR1 SGHRS, CDR2 YFSETQ. The CDR3 extends over 13 amino acids. V shed 0 bases, J shed 5 bases, and the junction held 1 base outside the gene matches. The CDR3 here is CASSLEGAYGYTF. The CDR3 nucleotides are TGCGCCAGCAGCTTGGAGGGGGCGTATGGCTACACCTTC.

This clonotype was recorded a few times. The chain employs TRBV10-1 and TRBJ1-1; no reliable D call. Germline CDR1 and CDR2: WNHNN and SYGVQD (reference sequence). Trimming pared 6 bases from V and 3 bases from J, leaving 11 bases between. The CDR3 extends over 13 amino acids. CDR3 amino acids: CASSPRVHTEAFF. CDR3 nucleotide sequence: TGCGCCAGCAGCCCTCGGGTGCACACTGAAGCTTTCTTT.

This clonotype was counted at least ten times. V and J are TRBV20-1 and TRBJ2-3; no clear D gene. This CDR3 is 15 amino acids long. Germline CDR1 and CDR2: DFQATT and SNEGSKA (reference sequence). V was pared by 5 bases and J by 4 bases, with 19 bases between. The CDR3 DNA reads TGCAGTGCTGGAGTGGCGCAAAGGGTCCCAGATACGCAGTATTTT. Its translation is CSAGVAQRVPDTQYF.

This clonotype appeared many times. The J gene is TRBJ2-3, the V gene TRBV11-1, with D hard to call. The CDR3 is 12 amino acids. V was cut by 5 bases and J by 4 bases, with 7 bases left in between. CDR1 is SGHAT and CDR2 is FQDESV in the germline V gene (reference sequence). The CDR3 protein is CASSRIADTQYF. The DNA for the CDR3 is TGTGCCAGCAGCCGGATCGCAGATACGCAGTATTTT.

This clonotype was counted a few times. V gene TRBV20-1 combines with J gene TRBJ1-1, with 8 nucleotides matching TRBD1. CDR1 and CDR2 (germline): DFQATT, SNEGSKA (reference sequence). With V trimmed by 0 bases and J by 7 bases, 7 bases remained unmatched. The CDR3 contains 14 residues. The CDR3 region is CSARDRGRGHEAFF. CDR3 in DNA: TGCAGTGCTAGAGATCGAGGCAGGGGGCATGAAGCTTTCTTT.

The gene calls are TRBV20-1 and TRBJ1-4, with TRBD1 as a possible D gene (6 bases). The germline CDR1 and CDR2 sequences are DFQATT and SNEGSKA (reference sequence). V was shortened by 6 bases and J by 7 bases, with 21 bases between the two germline ends. CDR3 size: 15 residues. The DNA for the CDR3 is TGCAGTGCCCCCGCGGGGGGGGCTCTTGGTGAAAAACTGTTTTTT. Its translation is CSAPAGGALGEKLFF.

This clonotype was detected ten times or more. The genes are TRBV5-6 and TRBJ2-5, with D uncertain. Germline lookup yields CDR1 SGHDT and CDR2 YYEEEE. The CDR3 is made up of 13 amino acids. The V end lost 1 base, the J end lost 2 bases, and 6 bases lay between the germline ends. The CDR3 coding sequence is TGTGCCAGCAGCTTGCGGATACAAGAGACCCAGTACTTC. Translating gives CASSLRIQETQYF. Full variable domain (rest looked up from reference TRBV5-6 and TRBJ2-5): DAGVTQSPTHLIKTRGQQVTLRCSPKSGHDTVSWYQQALGQGPQFIFQYYEEEERQRGNFPDRFSGHQFPNYSSELNVNALLLGDSALYLCASSLRIQETQYFGPGTRLLVL.

This clonotype occurred many times. The rearrangement uses TRBV4-1 and TRBJ2-5, with 11 bases that match TRBD1. The CDR3 loop spans 16 amino acids. Germline assignment: CDR1 MGHRA and CDR2 YSYEKL. V gave up 1 base and J gave up 4 bases; unmatched junction bases: 5. The DNA for the CDR3 is TGCGCCAGCAGCCAAGTCGGGGACAGGGGGTCAGAGACCCAGTACTTC. It codes for CASSQVGDRGSETQYF.

This clonotype was seen more than once but under ten times. The chain joins TRBV30 to TRBJ1-5, with D possibly TRBD1 on 5 matching bases. Trimming shortened V by 0 bases and J by 0 bases, and 9 bases separated the two germline ends. The CDR3 length is 15 residues. Germline CDR1 reads GTSNPN; CDR2 reads SVGIG (reference sequence). As DNA, the CDR3 is TGTGCCTGGAGTGTAGGGGTTTATAGCAATCAGCCCCAGCATTTT. Protein sequence: CAWSVGVYSNQPQHF. Looking up the rest from reference TRBV30 and TRBJ1-5 gives the full variable domain: SQTIHQWPATLVQPVGSPLSLECTVEGTSNPNLYWYRQAAGRGLQLLFYSVGIGQISSEVPQNLSASRPQDRQFILSSKKLLLSDSGFYLCAWSVGVYSNQPQHFGDGTRLSIL.

The chain links TRBV20-1 to TRBJ1-5; 7 bases fit TRBD1. The trim removed 3 bases at V and 0 bases at J, leaving 2 bases unmatched. The CDR3 consists of 14 residues. From germline, CDR1 is DFQATT and CDR2 SNEGSKA (reference sequence). The CDR3 DNA sequence: TGCAGTGCTAGGACAGGGAATAGCAATCAGCCCCAGCATTTT. It codes for CSARTGNSNQPQHF.

The chain uses TRBV6-1 and TRBJ2-5; 9 nucleotides agree with TRBD2. Germline V gives CDR1 MNHNS, CDR2 SASEGT. V was clipped by 6 bases and J by 4 bases; unmatched bases: 6. The CDR3 runs to 14 residues. The CDR3 DNA reads TGTGCCAGCAGCCGGGCGGGGGGGACAGAGACCCAGTACTTC. Translated, it gives CASSRAGGTETQYF.

This clonotype was seen more than once but under ten times. The rearrangement links TRBV12-3 or TRBV12-4 to TRBJ2-7; D tentatively fits TRBD1 or TRBD2 (5 bases each). Between the trimmed V and J ends, which lost 8 bases and 3 bases, there was a span of 8 bases. The CDR3 extends over 11 amino acids. DNA for the CDR3: TGTGCCAGCGGGGGATTCTACGAGCAGTACTTC. This codes for CASGGFYEQYF.

This clonotype turned up a few times. V and J are TRBV27 and TRBJ1-6; weak D call: TRBD1 (6 bases). This CDR3 region has 14 residues. Between the trimmed V and J ends, which lost 7 bases and 4 bases, there was a span of 11 bases. Germline V CDR1 and CDR2: MNHEY, SMNVEV (reference sequence). The CDR3 region is CASTATGYNSPLHF. The CDR3 DNA reads as TGTGCCAGCACCGCGACAGGTTATAATTCACCCCTCCACTTT.

This clonotype was observed at least ten times. The chain employs TRBV27 and TRBJ2-7; no reliable D call. The CDR3 sequence is 15 residues long. The germline V gene has CDR1 MNHEY and CDR2 SMNVEV (reference sequence). Trimming cost V 0 bases and J 0 bases, with 9 bases left between them. The CDR3: CASSLSSLRSYEQYF. CDR3 in DNA: TGTGCCAGCAGTTTATCGAGTTTGCGCTCCTACGAGCAGTACTTC.

The sample holds a few counts of this clonotype. The V call is TRBV3-1, the J call TRBJ1-4; tentative D call: TRBD1 (5 bases). Germline CDR1 reads LGHDT; CDR2 reads YNNKEL (reference sequence). Trimming shortened V by 4 bases and J by 5 bases, and 11 bases separated the two germline ends. The CDR3 spans 14 residues. The CDR3 region is CASSPGTPNEKLFF. The CDR3 DNA sequence: TGTGCCAGCAGCCCAGGGACGCCGAATGAAAAACTGTTTTTT.